This T cell receptor beta chain was profiled in a study of blood T cell repertoires in COVID-19. Study overall: Samples came from the United States, Italy and Spain, spanning acute and convalescent COVID-19.

Profiling relied on immunoSEQ multiplex PCR, and the TCRdb table lists in-frame clones only, not all of them. The sample lists tens of thousands of clones, 86% occurring once. Trimming cost V 4 bases and J 7 bases; bases outside gene matches: 10. CDR1 is SGHKS, CDR2 YYEKEE, per germline (reference sequence). The CDR3 covers 15 residues. J is TRBJ2-5 and V is TRBV5-5; 10 bases are shared with TRBD1. Sequencing was carried out using peripheral blood. This receptor was identified in a man between 65 and 85 years old with active or convalescent COVID-19. The DNA of the CDR3 is TGTGCCAGCAGCCGCTATCCCGGACAGGGGGTGACCCAGTACTTC. This sequence encodes CASSRYPGQGVTQYF.